This TCR beta chain was captured in a study of long-term antiretroviral therapy in people with HIV. The immunoSEQ assay was v3.0, run at survey level. Generated by immunoSEQ multiplex PCR, the TCRdb table keeps only in-frame clones and is missing some. This table has about 21,000 clones, roughly 91% appearing once. The V and J ends lost 8 bases and 1 base respectively, with 13 bases between them. The CDR3 totals 14 residues. The germline gives CDR1 ENHRY, CDR2 SYGVKD. The source of this sequence is a young man with HIV. The sample consisted of unsorted PBMCs, taken 0.2 years before starting antiretroviral therapy. V and J are TRBV10-3 and TRBJ2-3; perhaps D is TRBD1 or TRBD2 (5 bases each). CDR3 residues: CAIGGGSGTDTQYF. CDR3 bases: TGTGCCATCGGGGGTGGTAGCGGCACAGATACGCAGTATTTT.